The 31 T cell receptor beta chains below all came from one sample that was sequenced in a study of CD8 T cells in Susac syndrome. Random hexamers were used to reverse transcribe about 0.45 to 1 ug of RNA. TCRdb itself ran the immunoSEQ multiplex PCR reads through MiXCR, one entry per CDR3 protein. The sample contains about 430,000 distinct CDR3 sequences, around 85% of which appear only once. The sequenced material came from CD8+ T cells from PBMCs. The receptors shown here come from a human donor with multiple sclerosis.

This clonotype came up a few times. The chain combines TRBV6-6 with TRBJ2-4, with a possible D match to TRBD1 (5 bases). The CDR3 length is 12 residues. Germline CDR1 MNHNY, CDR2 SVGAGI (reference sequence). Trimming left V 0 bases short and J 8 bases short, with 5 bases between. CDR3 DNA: TGTGCCAGCAGTTACTCAGGGGACATTCAGTACTTC. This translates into CASSYSGDIQYF.

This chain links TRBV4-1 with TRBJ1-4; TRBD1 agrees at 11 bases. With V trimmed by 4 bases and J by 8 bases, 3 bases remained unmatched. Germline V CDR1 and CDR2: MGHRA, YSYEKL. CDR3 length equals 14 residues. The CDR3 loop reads CASSPGTGGEKLFF. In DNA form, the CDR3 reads TGCGCCAGCAGCCCGGGGACAGGGGGAGAAAAACTGTTTTTT.

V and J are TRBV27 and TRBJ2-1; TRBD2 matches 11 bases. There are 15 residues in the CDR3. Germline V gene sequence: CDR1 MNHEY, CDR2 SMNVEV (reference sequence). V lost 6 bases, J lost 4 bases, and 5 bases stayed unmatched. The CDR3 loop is CASRLAGGGYNEQFF. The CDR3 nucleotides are TGTGCCAGCAGGCTAGCGGGAGGCGGTTACAATGAGCAGTTCTTC.

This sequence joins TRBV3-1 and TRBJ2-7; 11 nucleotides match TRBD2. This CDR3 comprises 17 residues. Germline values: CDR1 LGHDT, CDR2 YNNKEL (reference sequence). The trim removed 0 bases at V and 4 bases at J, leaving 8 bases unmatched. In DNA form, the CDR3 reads TGTGCCAGCAGCCAAGATGTACTAGCGGGGGACCTATACGAGCAGTACTTC. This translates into CASSQDVLAGDLYEQYF.

The CDR3 loop reads CASGPNLDSTLDEQYF. In DNA form, the CDR3 reads TGTGCTAGTGGTCCCAACCTGGACAGCACCCTCGACGAGCAGTACTTC. The J gene is TRBJ2-7, the V gene TRBV12-5, with D possibly TRBD1 on 6 matching bases. CDR1 and CDR2 (germline): LGHNT, FRNRAP. The CDR3 covers 16 residues. Trimming cost V 5 bases and J 5 bases, with 22 bases left between them.

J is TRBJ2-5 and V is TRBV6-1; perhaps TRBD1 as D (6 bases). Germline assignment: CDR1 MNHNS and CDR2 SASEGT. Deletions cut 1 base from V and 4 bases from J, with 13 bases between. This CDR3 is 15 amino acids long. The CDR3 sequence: CASSEDRSGAETQYF. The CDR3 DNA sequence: TGTGCCAGCAGTGAAGATCGATCAGGGGCAGAGACCCAGTACTTC.

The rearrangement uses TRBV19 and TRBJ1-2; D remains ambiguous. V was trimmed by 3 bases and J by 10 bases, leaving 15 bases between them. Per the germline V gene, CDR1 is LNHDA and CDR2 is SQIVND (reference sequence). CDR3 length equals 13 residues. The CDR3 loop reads CASSIEGPNDYTF. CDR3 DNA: TGTGCCAGTAGTATTGAAGGTCCCAATGACTACACCTTC.

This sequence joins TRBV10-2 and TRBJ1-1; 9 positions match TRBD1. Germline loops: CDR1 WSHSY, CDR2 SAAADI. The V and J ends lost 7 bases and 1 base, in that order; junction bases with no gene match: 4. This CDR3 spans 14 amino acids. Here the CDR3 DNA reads TGCGCCAGCACTGGGGACAGGGAGAACACTGAAGCTTTCTTT. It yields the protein CASTGDRENTEAFF.

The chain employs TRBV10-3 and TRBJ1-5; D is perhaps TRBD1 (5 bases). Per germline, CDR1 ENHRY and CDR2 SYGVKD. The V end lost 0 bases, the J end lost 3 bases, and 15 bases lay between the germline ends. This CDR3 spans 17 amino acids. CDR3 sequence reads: CAISESGGGPFNQPQHF. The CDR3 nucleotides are TGTGCCATCAGTGAGTCCGGGGGAGGGCCCTTCAATCAGCCCCAGCATTTT.

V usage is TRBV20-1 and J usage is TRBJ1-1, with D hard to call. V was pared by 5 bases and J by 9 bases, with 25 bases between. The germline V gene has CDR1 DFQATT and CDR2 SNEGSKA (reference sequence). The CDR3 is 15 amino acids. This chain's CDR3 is CSAPNLDSPSFKAFF. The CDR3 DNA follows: TGCAGTGCTCCCAACCTAGACTCTCCATCGTTTAAAGCTTTCTTT.

The CDR3 is CAIAAAYEQYF. CDR3 nucleotide sequence: TGTGCCATCGCGGCAGCCTACGAGCAGTACTTC. The V call is TRBV10-3, the J call TRBJ2-7; D remains ambiguous. V lost 8 bases and J 2 bases, leaving 7 bases between the germline ends. Germline V gene sequence: CDR1 ENHRY, CDR2 SYGVKD. This CDR3 is 11 amino acids long.

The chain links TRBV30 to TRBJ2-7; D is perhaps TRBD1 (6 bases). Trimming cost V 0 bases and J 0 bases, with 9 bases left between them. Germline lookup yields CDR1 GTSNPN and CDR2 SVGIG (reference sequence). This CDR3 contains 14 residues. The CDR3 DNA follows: TGTGCCTGGAGTGTCGCAGGGGCCTCCTACGAGCAGTACTTC. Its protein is CAWSVAGASYEQYF.

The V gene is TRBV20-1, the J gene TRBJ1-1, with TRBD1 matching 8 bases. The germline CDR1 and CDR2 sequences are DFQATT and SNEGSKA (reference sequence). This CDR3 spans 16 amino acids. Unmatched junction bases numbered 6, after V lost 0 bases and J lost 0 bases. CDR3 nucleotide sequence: TGCAGTGCTAGAGATTTCAGGGGGCGACTGAACACTGAAGCTTTCTTT. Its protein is CSARDFRGRLNTEAFF.

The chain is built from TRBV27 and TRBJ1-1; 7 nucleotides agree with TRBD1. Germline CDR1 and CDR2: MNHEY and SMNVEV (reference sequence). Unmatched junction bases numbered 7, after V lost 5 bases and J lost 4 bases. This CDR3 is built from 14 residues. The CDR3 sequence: CASSTTGAGTEAFF. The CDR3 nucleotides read TGTGCCAGCAGTACAACAGGGGCAGGCACTGAAGCTTTCTTT.

The CDR3 spells CAISEVPSGSFHEQYF. The DNA of the CDR3 is TGTGCCATCAGTGAGGTCCCTAGCGGGAGTTTCCACGAGCAGTACTTC. V gene TRBV10-3 combines with J gene TRBJ2-7; 10 bases match TRBD2. CDR1 and CDR2 (germline): ENHRY, SYGVKD. V shed 2 bases, J shed 5 bases, and the junction held 9 bases outside the gene matches. The CDR3 consists of 16 residues.

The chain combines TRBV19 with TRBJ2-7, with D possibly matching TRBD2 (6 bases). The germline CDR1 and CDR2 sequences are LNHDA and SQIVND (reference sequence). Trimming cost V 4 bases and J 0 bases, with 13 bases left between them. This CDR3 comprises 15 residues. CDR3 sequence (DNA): TGTGCCAGTAGTAGGGACGCTAGCGACTCCTACGAGCAGTACTTC. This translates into CASSRDASDSYEQYF.

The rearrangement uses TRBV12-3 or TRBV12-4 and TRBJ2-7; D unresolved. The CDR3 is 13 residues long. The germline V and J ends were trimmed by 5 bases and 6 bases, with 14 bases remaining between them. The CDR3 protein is CASSPPASGEQYF. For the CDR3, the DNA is TGTGCCAGCAGTCCTCCGGCATCTGGCGAGCAGTACTTC.

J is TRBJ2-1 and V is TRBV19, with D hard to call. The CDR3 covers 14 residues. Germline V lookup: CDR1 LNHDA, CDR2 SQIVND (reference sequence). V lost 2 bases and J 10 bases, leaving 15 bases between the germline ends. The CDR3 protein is CASSISPPLQEQFF. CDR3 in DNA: TGTGCCAGTAGTATATCTCCGCCGTTACAGGAGCAGTTCTTC.

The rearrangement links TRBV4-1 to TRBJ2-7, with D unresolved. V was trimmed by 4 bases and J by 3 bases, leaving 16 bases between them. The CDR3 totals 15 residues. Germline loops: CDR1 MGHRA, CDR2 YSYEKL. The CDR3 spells CASSLEPGDGYEQYF. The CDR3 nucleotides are TGCGCCAGCAGCCTAGAACCCGGTGATGGCTACGAGCAGTACTTC.

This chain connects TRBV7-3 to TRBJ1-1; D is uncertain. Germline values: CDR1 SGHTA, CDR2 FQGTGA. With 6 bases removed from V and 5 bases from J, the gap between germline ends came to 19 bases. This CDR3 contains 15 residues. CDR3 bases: TGTGCCAGCAGTCTAACCCGTATGAATCGGACTGAAGCTTTCTTT. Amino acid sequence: CASSLTRMNRTEAFF.

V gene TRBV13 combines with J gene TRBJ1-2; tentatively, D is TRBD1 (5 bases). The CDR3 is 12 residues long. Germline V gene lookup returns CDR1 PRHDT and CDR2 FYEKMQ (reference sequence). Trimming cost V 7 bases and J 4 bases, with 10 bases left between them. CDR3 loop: CASTQGGYGYTF. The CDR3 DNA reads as TGTGCCAGCACCCAGGGCGGCTATGGCTACACCTTC. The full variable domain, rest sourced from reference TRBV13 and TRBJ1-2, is AAGVIQSPRHLIKEKRETATLKCYPIPRHDTVYWYQQGPGQDPQFLISFYEKMQSDKGSIPDRFSAQQFSDYHSELNMSSLELGDSALYFCASTQGGYGYTFGSGTRLTVV.

CDR3 protein: CSARDPATDTQYF. As DNA, the CDR3 is TGCAGTGCTAGAGATCCCGCCACAGATACGCAGTATTTT. The genes are TRBV20-1 and TRBJ2-3; D not certain. The CDR3 contains 13 residues. From germline, CDR1 is DFQATT and CDR2 SNEGSKA (reference sequence). Trimming pared 0 bases from V and 2 bases from J, leaving 6 bases between.

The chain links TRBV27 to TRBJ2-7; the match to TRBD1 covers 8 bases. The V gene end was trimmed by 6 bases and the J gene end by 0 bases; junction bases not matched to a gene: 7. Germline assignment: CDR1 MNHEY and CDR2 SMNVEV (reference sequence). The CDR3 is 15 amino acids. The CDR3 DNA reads TGTGCCAGCAGCCTTGACAGGGGACCCTCCTACGAGCAGTACTTC. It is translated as CASSLDRGPSYEQYF.

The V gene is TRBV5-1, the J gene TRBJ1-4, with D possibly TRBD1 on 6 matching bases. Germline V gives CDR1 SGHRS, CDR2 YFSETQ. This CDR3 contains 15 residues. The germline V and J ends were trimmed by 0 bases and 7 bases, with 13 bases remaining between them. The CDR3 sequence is CASSLGWSRGEKLFF. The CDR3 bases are TGCGCCAGCAGCTTGGGATGGAGCAGGGGTGAAAAACTGTTTTTT.

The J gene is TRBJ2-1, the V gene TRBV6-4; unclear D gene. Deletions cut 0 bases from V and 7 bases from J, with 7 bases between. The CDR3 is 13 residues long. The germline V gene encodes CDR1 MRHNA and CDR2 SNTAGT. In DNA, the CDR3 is TGTGCCAGCAGTGACTCGGAAGAGAATGAGCAGTTCTTC. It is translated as CASSDSEENEQFF.

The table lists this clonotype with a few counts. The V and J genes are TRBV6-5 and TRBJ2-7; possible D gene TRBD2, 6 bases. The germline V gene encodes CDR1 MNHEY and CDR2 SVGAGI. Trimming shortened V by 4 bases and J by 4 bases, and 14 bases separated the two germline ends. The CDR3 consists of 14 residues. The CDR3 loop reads CASSFSGTPYEQYF. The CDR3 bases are TGTGCCAGCAGTTTCTCCGGGACTCCATACGAGCAGTACTTC.

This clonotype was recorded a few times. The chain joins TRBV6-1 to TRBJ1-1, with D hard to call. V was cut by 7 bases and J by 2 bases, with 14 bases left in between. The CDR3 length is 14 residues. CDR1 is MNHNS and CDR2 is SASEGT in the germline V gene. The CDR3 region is CASTEVAGNTEAFF. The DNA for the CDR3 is TGTGCCAGCACCGAAGTGGCGGGAAACACTGAAGCTTTCTTT.

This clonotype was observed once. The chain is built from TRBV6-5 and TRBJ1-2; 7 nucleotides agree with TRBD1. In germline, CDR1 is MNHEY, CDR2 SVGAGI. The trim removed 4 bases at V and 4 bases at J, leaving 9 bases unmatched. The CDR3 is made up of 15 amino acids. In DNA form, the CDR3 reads TGTGCCAGCAGTTCTAGAGCCGGGACAGTCTATGGCTACACCTTC. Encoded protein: CASSSRAGTVYGYTF.

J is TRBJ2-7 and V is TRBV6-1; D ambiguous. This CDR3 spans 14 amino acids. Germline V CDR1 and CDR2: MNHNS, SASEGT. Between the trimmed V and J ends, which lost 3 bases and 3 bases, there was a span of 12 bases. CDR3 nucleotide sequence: TGTGCCAGCAGTGACCGTGGGTTAAACTACGAGCAGTACTTC. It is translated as CASSDRGLNYEQYF.

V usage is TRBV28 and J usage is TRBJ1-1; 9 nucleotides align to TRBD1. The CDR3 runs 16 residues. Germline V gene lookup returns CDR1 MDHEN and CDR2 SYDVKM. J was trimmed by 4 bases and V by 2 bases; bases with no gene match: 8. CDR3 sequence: CASSLLDRGEGTEAFF. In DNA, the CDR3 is TGTGCCAGCAGTTTACTCGACAGGGGGGAAGGCACTGAAGCTTTCTTT. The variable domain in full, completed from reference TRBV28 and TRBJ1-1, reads DVKVTQSSRYLVKRTGEKVFLECVQDMDHENMFWYRQDPGLGLRLIYFSYDVKMKEKGDIPEGYSVSREKKERFSLILESASTNQTSMYLCASSLLDRGEGTEAFFGQGTRLTVV.

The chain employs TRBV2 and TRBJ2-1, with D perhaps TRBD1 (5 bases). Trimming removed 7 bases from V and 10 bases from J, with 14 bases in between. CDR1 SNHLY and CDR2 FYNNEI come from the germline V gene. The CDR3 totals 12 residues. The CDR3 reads CASNLGLEEQFF. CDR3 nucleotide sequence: TGTGCCAGCAATTTGGGGCTTGAGGAGCAGTTCTTC.